A selection of T cell receptor beta chains follows, all from one sample in a study of CD8 T cells in Susac syndrome. TCRdb processed the immunoSEQ multiplex PCR reads anew with MiXCR; each CDR3 protein has one entry. The repertoire has around 200,000 distinct CDR3 sequences, roughly 96% of them found once; the top ten carry less than 0.11%. The specimen sequenced was CD4+ T cells from PBMCs. Every receptor here comes from a human donor in good health. Each CDR3 is given with its conserved first and last residue. The D gene is left open where the match is weak.

CDR3 DNA: TGTGCCAGCAGTCCGACCGTGCTGTCAGATACGCAGTATTTT
CDR3 protein: CASSPTVLSDTQYF
D gene: .
J gene: TRBJ2-3
V gene: TRBV12-3/TRBV12-4

CDR3 DNA: TGCAGCGTGGGGGGGACGGAAAAAGAAGCTTTCTTT
CDR3 protein: CSVGGTEKEAFF
D gene: .
J gene: TRBJ1-1
V gene: TRBV29-1

CDR3 DNA: TGTGCCAGCAGTCGGAGGGGGGGCAAATCCACGGAGCAGTACTTC
CDR3 protein: CASSRRGGKSTEQYF
D gene: .
J gene: TRBJ2-7
V gene: TRBV3-1

CDR3 DNA: TGCAGCGTTAGGCAGCGGTCCTACAATGAGCAGTTCTTC
CDR3 protein: CSVRQRSYNEQFF
D gene: .
J gene: TRBJ2-1
V gene: TRBV29-1

CDR3 DNA: TGTGCCAGCAGCTTAGTAGACAGCGCCTACGAGCAGTACTTC
CDR3 protein: CASSLVDSAYEQYF
D gene: .
J gene: TRBJ2-7
V gene: TRBV7-8

CDR3 DNA: TGTGCCAGCAGCTTCGGGACAGGGTCATCGAACACTGAAGCTTTCTTT
CDR3 protein: CASSFGTGSSNTEAFF
D gene: TRBD1
J gene: TRBJ1-1
V gene: TRBV5-6

CDR3 DNA: TGTGCCAGCTCACCCCTGAAAGGTGAAAAACTGTTTTTT
CDR3 protein: CASSPLKGEKLFF
D gene: .
J gene: TRBJ1-4
V gene: TRBV18

CDR3 DNA: TGCAGTGCTCCTCTCCCAGTCAGCTATGGCTACACCTTC
CDR3 protein: CSAPLPVSYGYTF
D gene: .
J gene: TRBJ1-2
V gene: TRBV20-1

CDR3 DNA: TGTGCCAGCAGTTACGCGGGATTGAACACCGGGGAGCTGTTTTTT
CDR3 protein: CASSYAGLNTGELFF
D gene: .
J gene: TRBJ2-2
V gene: TRBV6-6

CDR3 DNA: TGTGCCACCCAACAGGGTCAGGGCATTCAGTACTTC
CDR3 protein: CATQQGQGIQYF
D gene: .
J gene: TRBJ2-4
V gene: TRBV24-1

CDR3 DNA: TGTGCCAGCATGCGAACAGGGAGCACTGAAGCTTTCTTT
CDR3 protein: CASMRTGSTEAFF
D gene: .
J gene: TRBJ1-1
V gene: TRBV12-3/TRBV12-4

CDR3 DNA: TGTGCCATCATGGGGTTGGATAACTATGGCTACACCTTC
CDR3 protein: CAIMGLDNYGYTF
D gene: .
J gene: TRBJ1-2
V gene: TRBV10-3

CDR3 DNA: TGTGCCAGCAGCTTGGAGCGCTACGAGCAGTACTTC
CDR3 protein: CASSLERYEQYF
D gene: .
J gene: TRBJ2-7
V gene: TRBV7-8

CDR3 DNA: TGCAGTGCTAGATCCACCCCCGGACAGGGGCCTTCACCCCTCCACTTT
CDR3 protein: CSARSTPGQGPSPLHF
D gene: TRBD1
J gene: TRBJ1-6
V gene: TRBV20-1

CDR3 DNA: TGTGCCAGCAGCTTAGAGGTCCGGGCCGGCTCCTACGAGCAGTACTTC
CDR3 protein: CASSLEVRAGSYEQYF
D gene: .
J gene: TRBJ2-7
V gene: TRBV7-2

CDR3 DNA: TGTGCCAGCAGCACCCCCGTGGACAATAGTGAGACCCAGTACTTC
CDR3 protein: CASSTPVDNSETQYF
D gene: .
J gene: TRBJ2-5
V gene: TRBV5-4

CDR3 DNA: TGCAGCGTTGGCGGGGGGGTACAAACCCAAGAGACCCAGTACTTC
CDR3 protein: CSVGGGVQTQETQYF
D gene: TRBD2
J gene: TRBJ2-5
V gene: TRBV29-1

CDR3 DNA: TGCAGTGCTAGGGGGCGGAGGGCCGGGTCAGATACGCAGTATTTT
CDR3 protein: CSARGRRAGSDTQYF
D gene: .
J gene: TRBJ2-3
V gene: TRBV20-1

CDR3 DNA: TGTGCCAGCAGCGACCCTGGACGGACACAAGAGACCCAGTACTTC
CDR3 protein: CASSDPGRTQETQYF
D gene: .
J gene: TRBJ2-5
V gene: TRBV7-9

CDR3 DNA: TGCAGTGCCAAGGGACAGTGGATCACCTTC
CDR3 protein: CSAKGQWITF
D gene: TRBD1
J gene: TRBJ1-2
V gene: TRBV20-1

CDR3 DNA: TGTGCCAGCAGCCAAGATCTAGGTGTTAACACTGAAGCTTTCTTT
CDR3 protein: CASSQDLGVNTEAFF
D gene: .
J gene: TRBJ1-1
V gene: TRBV4-2